These T cell receptor beta chains were read from a single sample in a study of molecular identifiers for immune sequencing clone quantification. TCRdb fed the PCR reads into MiXCR, producing one record per CDR3 protein. The profile covers about 68,000 distinct CDR3 sequences, with about a sixth appearing a single time and about 1.5% taken by the ten largest. Sequencing was performed on naive CD8+ T cells from blood, with Jurkat cell RNA spiked in. Source of these receptors: a human donor in good health. Some libraries in this study had Jurkat cell RNA spiked in. CDR3s include the opening cysteine and the closing phenylalanine or tryptophan. A D gene is named only where the DNA matches it firmly. Expanded clones get a size class; other rows say once, few or many, or leave the size out.

D: -; J: TRBJ2-7; V: TRBV14; size: many; CDR3: CASSQEGSAYEQYF; DNA: TGTGCCAGCAGCCAAGAGGGCAGCGCCTACGAGCAGTACTTC
D: -; J: TRBJ1-4; V: TRBV7-8; size: -; CDR3: CASSQGWGSTNEKLFF; DNA: TGTGCCAGCAGCCAAGGATGGGGATCAACTAATGAAAAACTGTTTTTT
D: -; J: TRBJ2-5; V: TRBV5-6; size: many; CDR3: CASSNPQETQYF; DNA: TGTGCCAGCAGCAACCCGCAAGAGACCCAGTACTTC
D: -; J: TRBJ1-3; V: TRBV29-1; size: many; CDR3: CSVVVGDSGNTIYF; DNA: TGCAGCGTTGTCGTGGGAGACTCTGGAAACACCATATATTTT
D: TRBD2; J: TRBJ2-3; V: TRBV9; size: many; CDR3: CASSAAAGGSTDTQYF; DNA: TGTGCCAGCAGCGCGGCAGCGGGAGGTTCCACAGATACGCAGTATTTT
D: -; J: TRBJ2-7; V: TRBV10-3; size: many; CDR3: CAISESTVSYEQYF; DNA: TGTGCCATCAGTGAGTCGACGGTCTCCTACGAGCAGTACTTC
D: -; J: TRBJ2-3; V: TRBV2; size: many; CDR3: CASLPRGNF; DNA: TGTGCCTCCCTCCCGCGGGGCAATTTT
D: -; J: TRBJ2-7; V: TRBV27; size: many; CDR3: CASSFGSGGGEQYF; DNA: TGTGCCAGCAGTTTTGGGTCAGGGGGAGGCGAGCAGTACTTC
D: -; J: TRBJ2-7; V: TRBV20-1; size: many; CDR3: CSGRGGIIYEQYF; DNA: TGCAGTGGCAGAGGCGGGATTATTTACGAGCAGTACTTC
D: -; J: TRBJ2-5; V: TRBV7-6; size: many; CDR3: CASSPSRGSETQYF; DNA: TGTGCCAGCAGCCCCTCAAGGGGTTCCGAGACCCAGTACTTC
D: TRBD2; J: TRBJ2-5; V: TRBV6-5; size: many; CDR3: CASSYGGLAEIQETQYF; DNA: TGTGCCAGCAGTTATGGGGGACTAGCGGAGATCCAAGAGACCCAGTACTTC
D: -; J: TRBJ1-2; V: TRBV12-3/TRBV12-4; size: many; CDR3: CATLSAGTDGYTF; DNA: TGTGCCACCTTGTCCGCCGGAACCGATGGCTACACCTTC
D: -; J: TRBJ2-2; V: TRBV27; size: few; CDR3: CASNHGSLGELFF; DNA: TGTGCCAGCAACCACGGCAGCTTAGGGGAGCTGTTTTTT
D: TRBD2; J: TRBJ2-1; V: TRBV20-1; size: many; CDR3: CSARPLAGGPGEQFF; DNA: TGCAGTGCTAGGCCTCTAGCGGGAGGGCCGGGGGAGCAGTTCTTC
D: TRBD1; J: TRBJ1-1; V: TRBV5-1; size: many; CDR3: CASSETGGTEAFF; DNA: TGCGCCAGCAGCGAAACAGGGGGCACGGAAGCTTTCTTT
D: TRBD1; J: TRBJ2-3; V: TRBV19; size: -; CDR3: CAGSTPDRGVADTQYF; DNA: TGTGCCGGTAGTACACCAGACAGGGGAGTAGCAGATACGCAGTATTTT
D: -; J: TRBJ2-7; V: TRBV29-1; size: -; CDR3: CSVSSLYEQYF; DNA: TGCAGCGTTAGCTCCCTCTACGAGCAGTACTTC